Sequencing of this T cell receptor beta chain was carried out in a study of cytomegalovirus exposure and HLA in healthy donors. Study findings and constraints: Common viral pathogens seemed to be connected with several of the most significant clusters, according to a later analysis.

The CDR3 has 16 residues. Per germline, CDR1 MNHNS and CDR2 SASEGT. The junction had 9 bases not matched to a gene; V was cut back by 2 bases and J by 6 bases. The study ran its PCR with 60 Vbeta and 13 Jbeta primers. Sequenced by immunoSEQ multiplex PCR; TCRdb stores in-frame clones only, minus some. The sample contains approximately 180,000 clones, roughly 80% of which appear only once. This clone was counted between two and nine times. The antigen remains unidentified. The material sequenced was PBMCs. The rearrangement uses TRBV6-1 and TRBJ1-5, with 8 bases aligning to TRBD1. The sequence came from a man aged 18-30 years in good health and CMV-seronegative. The CDR3 loop reads CASSELYRQGRQPQHF. The DNA for the CDR3 is TGTGCCAGCAGTGAATTATATCGACAGGGGCGTCAGCCCCAGCATTTT.